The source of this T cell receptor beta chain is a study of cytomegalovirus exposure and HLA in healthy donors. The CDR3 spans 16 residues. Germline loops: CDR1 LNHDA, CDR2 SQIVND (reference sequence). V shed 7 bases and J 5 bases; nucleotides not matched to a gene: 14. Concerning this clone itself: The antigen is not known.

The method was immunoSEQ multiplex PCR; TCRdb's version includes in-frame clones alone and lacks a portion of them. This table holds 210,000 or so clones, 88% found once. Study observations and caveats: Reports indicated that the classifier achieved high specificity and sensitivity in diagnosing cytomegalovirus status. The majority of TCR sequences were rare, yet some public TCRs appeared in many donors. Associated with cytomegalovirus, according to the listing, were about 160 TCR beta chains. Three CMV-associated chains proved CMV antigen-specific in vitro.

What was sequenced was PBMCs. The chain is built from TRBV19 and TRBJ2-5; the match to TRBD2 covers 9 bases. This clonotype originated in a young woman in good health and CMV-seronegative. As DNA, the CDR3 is TGTGCCAGTAAACATTTGGGCCCTAGCGGGACGGAGACCCAGTACTTC. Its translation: CASKHLGPSGTETQYF.